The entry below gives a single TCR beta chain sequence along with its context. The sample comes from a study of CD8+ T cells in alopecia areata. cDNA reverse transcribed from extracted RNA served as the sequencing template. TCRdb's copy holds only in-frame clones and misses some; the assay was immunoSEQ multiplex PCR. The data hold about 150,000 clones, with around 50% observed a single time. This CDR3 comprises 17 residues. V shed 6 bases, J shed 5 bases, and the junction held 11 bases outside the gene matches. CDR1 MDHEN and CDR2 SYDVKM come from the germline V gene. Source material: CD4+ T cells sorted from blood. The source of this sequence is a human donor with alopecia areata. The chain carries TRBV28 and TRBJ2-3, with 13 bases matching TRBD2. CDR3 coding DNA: TGTGCCAGCAGCCCGGCCCCGGGACTAGCGGGAATAGATACGCAGTATTTT. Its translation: CASSPAPGLAGIDTQYF. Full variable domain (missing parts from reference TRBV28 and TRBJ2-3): DVKVTQSSRYLVKRTGEKVFLECVQDMDHENMFWYRQDPGLGLRLIYFSYDVKMKEKGDIPEGYSVSREKKERFSLILESASTNQTSMYLCASSPAPGLAGIDTQYFGPGTRLTVL.